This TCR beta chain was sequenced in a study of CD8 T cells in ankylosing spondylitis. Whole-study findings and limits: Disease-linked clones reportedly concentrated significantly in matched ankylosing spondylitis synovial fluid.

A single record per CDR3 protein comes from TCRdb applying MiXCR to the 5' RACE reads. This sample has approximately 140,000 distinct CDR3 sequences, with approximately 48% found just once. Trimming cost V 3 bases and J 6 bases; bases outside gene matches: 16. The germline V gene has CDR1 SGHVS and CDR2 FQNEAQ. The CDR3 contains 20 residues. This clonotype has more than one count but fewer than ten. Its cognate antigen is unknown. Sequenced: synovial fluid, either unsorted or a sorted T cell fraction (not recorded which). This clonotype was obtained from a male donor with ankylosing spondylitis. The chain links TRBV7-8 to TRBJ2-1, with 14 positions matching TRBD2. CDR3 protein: CASSFQEGLAGEGEGNEQFF. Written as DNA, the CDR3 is TGTGCCAGCAGCTTCCAGGAGGGACTAGCGGGAGAAGGGGAGGGCAATGAGCAGTTCTTC.